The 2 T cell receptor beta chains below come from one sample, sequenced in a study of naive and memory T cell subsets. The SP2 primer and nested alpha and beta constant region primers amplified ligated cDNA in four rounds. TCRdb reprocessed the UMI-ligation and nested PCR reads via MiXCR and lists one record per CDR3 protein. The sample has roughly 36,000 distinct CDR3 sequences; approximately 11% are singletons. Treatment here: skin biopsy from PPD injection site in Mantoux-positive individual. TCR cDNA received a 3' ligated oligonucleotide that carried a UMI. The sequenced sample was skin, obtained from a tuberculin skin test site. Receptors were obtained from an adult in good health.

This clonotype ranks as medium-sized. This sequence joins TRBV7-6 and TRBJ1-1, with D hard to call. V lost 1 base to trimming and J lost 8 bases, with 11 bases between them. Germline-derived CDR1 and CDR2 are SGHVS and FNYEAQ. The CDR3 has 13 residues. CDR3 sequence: CASSLVGVGEAFF. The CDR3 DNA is TGTGCCAGCAGCTTAGTCGGGGTTGGGGAAGCTTTCTTT.

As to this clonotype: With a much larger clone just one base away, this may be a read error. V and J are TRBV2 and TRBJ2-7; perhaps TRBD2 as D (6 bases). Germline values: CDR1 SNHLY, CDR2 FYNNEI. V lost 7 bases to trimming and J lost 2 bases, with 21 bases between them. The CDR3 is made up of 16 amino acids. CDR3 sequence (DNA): TGTGCCAGCATCCAGATGAGCTACGGAGGGCCCTACGAGCAGTACTTC. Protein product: CASIQMSYGGPYEQYF.